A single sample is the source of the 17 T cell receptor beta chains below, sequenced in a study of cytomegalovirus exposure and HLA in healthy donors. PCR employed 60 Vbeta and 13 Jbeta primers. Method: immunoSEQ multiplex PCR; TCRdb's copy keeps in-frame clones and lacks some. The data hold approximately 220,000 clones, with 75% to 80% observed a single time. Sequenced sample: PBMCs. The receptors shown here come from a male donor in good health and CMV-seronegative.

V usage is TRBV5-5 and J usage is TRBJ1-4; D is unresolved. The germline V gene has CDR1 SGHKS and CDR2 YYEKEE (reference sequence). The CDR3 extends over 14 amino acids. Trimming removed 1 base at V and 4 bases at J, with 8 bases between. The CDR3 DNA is TGTGCCAGCAGCTTGTTGGCCGATAATGAAAAACTGTTTTTT. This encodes CASSLLADNEKLFF.

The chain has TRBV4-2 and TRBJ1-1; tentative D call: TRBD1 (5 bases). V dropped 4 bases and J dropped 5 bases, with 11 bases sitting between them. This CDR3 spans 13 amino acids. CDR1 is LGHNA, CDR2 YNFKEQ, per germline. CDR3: CASSPLDNTEAFF. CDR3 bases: TGTGCCAGCAGCCCCTTGGACAATACTGAAGCTTTCTTT.

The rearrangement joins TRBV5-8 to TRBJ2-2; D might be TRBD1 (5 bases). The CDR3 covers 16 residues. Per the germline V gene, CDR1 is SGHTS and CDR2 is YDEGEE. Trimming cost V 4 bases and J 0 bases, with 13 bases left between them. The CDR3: CASSRGHPTNTGELFF. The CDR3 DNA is TGTGCCAGCAGCCGTGGACACCCTACGAACACCGGGGAGCTGTTTTTT.

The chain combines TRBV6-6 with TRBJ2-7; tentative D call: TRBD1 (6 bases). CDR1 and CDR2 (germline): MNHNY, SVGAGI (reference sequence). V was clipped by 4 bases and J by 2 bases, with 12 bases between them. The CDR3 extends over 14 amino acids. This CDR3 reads CASSFDGQTYEQYF. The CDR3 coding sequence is TGTGCCAGCAGTTTCGATGGACAGACCTACGAGCAGTACTTC.

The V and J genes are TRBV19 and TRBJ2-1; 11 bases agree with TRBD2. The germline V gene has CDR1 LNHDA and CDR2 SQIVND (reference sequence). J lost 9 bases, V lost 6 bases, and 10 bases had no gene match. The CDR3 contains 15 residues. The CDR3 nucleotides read TGTGCCAGTAGCCTTCTCATAGCGGGAGGGGGTGAGCAGTTCTTC. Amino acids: CASSLLIAGGGEQFF.

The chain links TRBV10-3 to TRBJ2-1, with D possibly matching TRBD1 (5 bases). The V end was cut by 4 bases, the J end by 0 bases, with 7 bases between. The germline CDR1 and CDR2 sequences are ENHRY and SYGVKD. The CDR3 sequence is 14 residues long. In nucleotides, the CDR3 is TGTGCCATCAGTGGACAGAGCTCCTACAATGAGCAGTTCTTC. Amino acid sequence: CAISGQSSYNEQFF.

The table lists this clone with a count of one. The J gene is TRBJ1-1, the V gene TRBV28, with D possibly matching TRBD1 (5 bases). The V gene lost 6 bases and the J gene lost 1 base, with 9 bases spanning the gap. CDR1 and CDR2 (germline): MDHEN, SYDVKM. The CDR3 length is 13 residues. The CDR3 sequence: CASRSGGNTEAFF. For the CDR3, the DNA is TGTGCCAGCAGATCCGGGGGGAACACTGAAGCTTTCTTT.

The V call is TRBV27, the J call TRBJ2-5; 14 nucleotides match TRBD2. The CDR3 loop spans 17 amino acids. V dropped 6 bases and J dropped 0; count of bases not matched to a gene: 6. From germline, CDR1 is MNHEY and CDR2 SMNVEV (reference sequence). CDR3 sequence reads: CASRRTSGGNYQETQYF. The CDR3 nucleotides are TGTGCCAGCAGACGGACTAGCGGGGGGAACTACCAAGAGACCCAGTACTTC.

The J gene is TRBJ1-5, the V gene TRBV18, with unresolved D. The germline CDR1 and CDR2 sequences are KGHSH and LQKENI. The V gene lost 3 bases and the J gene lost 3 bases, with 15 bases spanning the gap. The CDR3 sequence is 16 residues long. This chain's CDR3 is CASSPIVGRINQPQHF. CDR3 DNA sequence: TGTGCCAGCTCACCCATAGTGGGCAGGATCAATCAGCCCCAGCATTTT.

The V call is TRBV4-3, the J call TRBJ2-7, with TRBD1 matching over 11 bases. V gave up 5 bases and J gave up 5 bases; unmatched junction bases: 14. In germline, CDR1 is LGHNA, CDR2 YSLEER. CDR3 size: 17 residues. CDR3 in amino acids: CASSVAILRDRGDEQYF. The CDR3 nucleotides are TGCGCCAGCAGCGTTGCTATCCTTCGGGACAGGGGGGACGAGCAGTACTTC.

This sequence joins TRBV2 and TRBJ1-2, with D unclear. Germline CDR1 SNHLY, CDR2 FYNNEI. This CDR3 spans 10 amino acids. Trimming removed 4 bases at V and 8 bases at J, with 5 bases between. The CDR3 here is CASSAGGYTF. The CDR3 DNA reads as TGTGCCAGCAGTGCAGGAGGCTACACCTTC.

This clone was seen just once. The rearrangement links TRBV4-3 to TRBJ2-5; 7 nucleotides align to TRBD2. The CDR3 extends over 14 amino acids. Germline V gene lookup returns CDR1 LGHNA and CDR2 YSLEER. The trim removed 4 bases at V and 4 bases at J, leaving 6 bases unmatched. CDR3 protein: CASSPLGGGETQYF. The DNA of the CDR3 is TGCGCCAGCAGCCCACTGGGGGGGGGAGAGACCCAGTACTTC.

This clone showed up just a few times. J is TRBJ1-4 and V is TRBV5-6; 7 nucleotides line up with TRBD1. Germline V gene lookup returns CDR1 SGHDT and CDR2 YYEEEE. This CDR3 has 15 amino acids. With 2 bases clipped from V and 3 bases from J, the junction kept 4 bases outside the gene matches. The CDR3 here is CASSLLQGSNEKLFF. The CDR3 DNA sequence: TGTGCCAGCAGCTTACTACAGGGGTCTAATGAAAAACTGTTTTTT. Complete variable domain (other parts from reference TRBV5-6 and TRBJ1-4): DAGVTQSPTHLIKTRGQQVTLRCSPKSGHDTVSWYQQALGQGPQFIFQYYEEEERQRGNFPDRFSGHQFPNYSSELNVNALLLGDSALYLCASSLLQGSNEKLFFGSGTQLSVL.

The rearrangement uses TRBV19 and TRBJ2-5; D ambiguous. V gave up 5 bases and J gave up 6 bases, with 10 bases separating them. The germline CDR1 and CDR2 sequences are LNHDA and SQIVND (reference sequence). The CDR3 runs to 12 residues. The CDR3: CASSADRKTQYF. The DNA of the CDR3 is TGTGCCAGTAGTGCGGATCGGAAGACCCAGTACTTC.

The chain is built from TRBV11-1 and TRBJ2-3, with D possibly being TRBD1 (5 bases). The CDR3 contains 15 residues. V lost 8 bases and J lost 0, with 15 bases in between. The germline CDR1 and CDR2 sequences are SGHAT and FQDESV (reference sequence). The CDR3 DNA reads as TGTGCCAGCCAAGTACAGGACCTCAGCACAGATACGCAGTATTTT. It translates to CASQVQDLSTDTQYF.

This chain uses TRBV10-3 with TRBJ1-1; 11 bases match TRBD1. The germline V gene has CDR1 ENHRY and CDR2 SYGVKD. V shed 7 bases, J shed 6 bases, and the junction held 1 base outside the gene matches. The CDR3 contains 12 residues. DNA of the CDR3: TGTGCCATCACGGGACAGGGGGCTGAAGCTTTCTTT. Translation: CAITGQGAEAFF.

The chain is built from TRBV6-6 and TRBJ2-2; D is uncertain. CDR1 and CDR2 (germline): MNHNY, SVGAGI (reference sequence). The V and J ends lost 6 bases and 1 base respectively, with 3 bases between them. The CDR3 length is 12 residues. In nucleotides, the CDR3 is TGTGCCAGCAGCTTGAACACCGGGGAGCTGTTTTTT. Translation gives CASSLNTGELFF.